A single sample is the source of the 5 T cell receptor beta chains below, sequenced in a study of cytomegalovirus exposure and HLA in healthy donors. This PCR relied on a set of 60 Vbeta primers and 13 Jbeta primers. Sequencing was performed with immunoSEQ multiplex PCR; in TCRdb, only in-frame clones are kept and a portion is missing. The table records some 150,000 clones, 80% to 90% of them present only once. Sequencing used PBMCs. The receptor source for this set is a woman aged 25 to 39 in good health and CMV-seropositive.

This clone was observed once. The V and J genes are TRBV14 and TRBJ1-1; 7 positions agree with TRBD1. The V and J ends lost 6 bases and 1 base, in that order; junction bases with no gene match: 8. Germline V lookup: CDR1 SGHDN, CDR2 FVKESK. The CDR3 sequence is 15 residues long. The CDR3 DNA reads TGTGCCAGCAGGAGGGGGCAAGGGACGAACACTGAAGCTTTCTTT. Its protein is CASRRGQGTNTEAFF.

The chain is built from TRBV6-5 and TRBJ1-2, with 7 positions matching TRBD1. The CDR3 length is 15 residues. With V trimmed by 6 bases and J by 4 bases, 11 bases remained unmatched. The germline V gene encodes CDR1 MNHEY and CDR2 SVGAGI. CDR3 nucleotide sequence: TGTGCCAGCAGCCCGGGGACAGAACGCTTCTATGGCTACACCTTC. Amino acids: CASSPGTERFYGYTF.

The gene calls are TRBV20-1 and TRBJ1-4, with no clear D. The V gene's germline CDR1 is DFQATT and CDR2 SNEGSKA (reference sequence). V dropped 3 bases and J dropped 5 bases, with 4 bases sitting between them. The CDR3 consists of 11 residues. The CDR3 region is CSARANEKLFF. The CDR3 nucleotides read TGCAGTGCTAGGGCAAATGAAAAACTGTTTTTT.

This chain uses TRBV25-1 with TRBJ1-6, with 7 positions matching TRBD1. The CDR3 length is 14 residues. Germline V gene lookup returns CDR1 MGHDK and CDR2 SYGVNS. V was clipped by 2 bases and J by 7 bases; unmatched bases: 2. The CDR3 sequence is CASSEGQVNSPLHF. CDR3 nucleotide sequence: TGTGCCAGCAGTGAAGGACAGGTGAATTCACCCCTCCACTTT.

The genes are TRBV7-2 and TRBJ1-5; D may be TRBD1 (6 bases). The germline gives CDR1 SGHTA, CDR2 FQGNSA. The V and J ends lost 5 bases and 7 bases respectively, with 21 bases between them. The CDR3 consists of 16 residues. CDR3 loop: CASSPGASQGMQPQHF. CDR3 coding DNA: TGTGCCAGCAGCCCCGGTGCGTCGCAGGGGATGCAGCCCCAGCATTTT.